The 8 T cell receptor beta chains given below trace back to one sample, sequenced in a study of T cell responses to AZD1222 COVID-19 vaccine. TCRdb's copy holds only in-frame clones and misses some; the assay was immunoSEQ multiplex PCR. The sample has 150,000 to 200,000 clones, 90% to 95% seen once. The sample was peripheral blood, taken on day 0 of AZD1222 vaccination. The receptors here all came from an adult in good health.

The rearrangement uses TRBV5-4 and TRBJ1-6, with 10 bases lining up with TRBD1. The junction had 5 bases not matched to a gene; V was cut back by 0 bases and J by 2 bases. The germline CDR1 and CDR2 sequences are SGHNT and YYREEE (reference sequence). The CDR3 has 18 residues. As DNA, the CDR3 is TGTGCCAGCAGCTTGGGACAGGGGGCAAGGACCTATAATTCACCCCTCCACTTT. It translates to CASSLGQGARTYNSPLHF.

The chain recombines TRBV11-2 with TRBJ2-1; D is possibly TRBD2 (6 bases). Germline V CDR1 and CDR2: SGHAT, FQNNGV. This CDR3 is 16 amino acids long. V lost 5 bases to trimming and J lost 0 bases, with 14 bases between them. Here the CDR3 DNA reads TGTGCCAGCAGCCCTAATGGGGGGAACTCCTACAATGAGCAGTTCTTC. As protein: CASSPNGGNSYNEQFF.

This sequence joins TRBV5-4 and TRBJ2-7; D is undetermined. CDR3 length equals 12 residues. Germline CDR1 and CDR2: SGHNT and YYREEE (reference sequence). The V end was cut by 6 bases, the J end by 4 bases, with 11 bases between. Here the CDR3 reads CASTSDGYEQYF. The CDR3 nucleotides read TGTGCCAGCACCTCAGACGGTTACGAGCAGTACTTC.

CDR3 sequence: CAWSGNRLYEKLFF. Written as DNA, the CDR3 is TGTGCCTGGAGTGGGAACAGGTTGTATGAAAAACTGTTTTTT. The chain is built from TRBV30 and TRBJ1-4, with D perhaps TRBD1 (5 bases). Germline V CDR1 and CDR2: GTSNPN, SVGIG (reference sequence). V lost 1 base, J lost 6 bases, and 12 bases lay in between. This CDR3 comprises 14 residues.

A few counts support this clone. V is TRBV3-1 (or the pseudogene TRBV3-2) and J is TRBJ1-2; weak D call: TRBD1 (6 bases). The germline gives CDR1 LGHDT, CDR2 YNNKEL (reference sequence). This CDR3 spans 14 amino acids. Trimming took off 1 base at V and 7 bases at J, with 13 bases between the two ends. As DNA, the CDR3 is TGTGCCAGCAGCCAAGGAGGGGCAGGGGTTGGCTACACCTTC. Translated, it gives CASSQGGAGVGYTF.

This chain connects TRBV18 to TRBJ2-3; maybe TRBD1 (5 bases). Germline CDR1 is KGHSH and CDR2 is LQKENI. V was trimmed by 0 bases and J by 0 bases, leaving 13 bases between them. This CDR3 is built from 17 residues. The DNA of the CDR3 is TGTGCCAGCTCACCACCGGAAGGGGCCCCTAGCACAGATACGCAGTATTTT. Its protein is CASSPPEGAPSTDTQYF.

This chain connects TRBV7-9 to TRBJ2-7; D unresolved. This CDR3 region has 12 residues. V was clipped by 5 bases and J by 0 bases, with 5 bases between them. CDR1 and CDR2 (germline): SEHNR, FQNEAQ (reference sequence). The chain's CDR3 is CASSPSSYEQYF. The CDR3 DNA follows: TGTGCCAGCAGCCCTAGCTCCTACGAGCAGTACTTC. The full variable domain, its missing parts supplied by reference TRBV7-9 and TRBJ2-7, is DTGVSQNPRHKITKRGQNVTFRCDPISEHNRLYWYRQTLGQGPEFLTYFQNEAQLEKSRLLSDRFSAERPKGSFSTLEIQRTEQGDSAMYLCASSPSSYEQYFGPGTRLTVT.

The J gene is TRBJ1-3, the V gene TRBV7-8; TRBD1 aligns across 7 bases. From germline, CDR1 is SGHVS and CDR2 FQNEAQ. Trimming at V came to 8 bases and at J to 0 bases, leaving 7 bases not matched to a gene. This CDR3 is 15 amino acids long. The CDR3 protein is CASRQGRFSGNTIYF. The CDR3 DNA reads as TGTGCCAGCCGACAGGGTCGCTTCTCTGGAAACACCATATATTTT. Looking up the rest from reference TRBV7-8 and TRBJ1-3 gives the full variable domain: GAGVSQSPRYKVAKRGQDVALRCDPISGHVSLFWYQQALGQGPEFLTYFQNEAQLDKSGLPSDRFFAERPEGSVSTLKIQRTQQEDSAVYLCASRQGRFSGNTIYFGEGSWLTVV.